Below are 27 T cell receptor beta chains sequenced from a single sample in a study of T-cell reconstitution after alpha-beta-depleted transplantation in children. Preparation of the TCRbeta library used unique molecular identifiers. From the PCR reads, TCRdb called clonotypes with MiXCR, one entry per CDR3 protein. This sample yields about 250,000 distinct CDR3 sequences, of which roughly 25% are seen a single time; about 5% belongs to the top ten. This specimen was PBMCs, mostly from graft donor cells, taken 360 days after TCRalphabeta/CD19-depleted stem cell transplant. The receptors derive from a female patient aged 2-9 years who had a stem cell transplant for congenital amegakaryocytic thrombocytopenia, so the T cells may come from the graft donor.

The chain has TRBV11-1 and TRBJ2-1; 11 bases fit TRBD2. CDR3 size: 18 residues. Looked up from germline, CDR1 is SGHAT and CDR2 is FQDESV (reference sequence). J lost 0 bases, V lost 3 bases, and 7 bases had no gene match. CDR3 residues: CASSFLGTSGRSYNEQFF. In nucleotides, the CDR3 is TGTGCCAGCAGCTTCCTCGGGACTAGCGGCCGCTCCTACAATGAGCAGTTCTTC.

In this sample, this clonotype turned up a few times. The chain is built from TRBV27 and TRBJ1-5; D is uncertain. The germline V gene has CDR1 MNHEY and CDR2 SMNVEV (reference sequence). V dropped 6 bases and J dropped 7 bases, with 13 bases sitting between them. This CDR3 is 13 amino acids long. CDR3 in DNA: TGTGCCAGCAGCTACGGACGAAGCCAGCCCCAGCATTTT. This translates into CASSYGRSQPQHF.

This clonotype was seen a few times. The chain combines TRBV7-2 with TRBJ2-7; 10 bases align to TRBD2. The junction had 4 bases not matched to a gene; V was cut back by 1 base and J by 4 bases. Germline CDR1 and CDR2: SGHTA and FQGNSA. The CDR3 is 15 amino acids. The CDR3 region has the DNA TGTGCCAGCAGCTTAGATCCTAGCGGGAGTTACGAGCAGTACTTC. Encoded protein: CASSLDPSGSYEQYF.

This clonotype came up a few times. The chain carries TRBV5-1 and TRBJ1-2; 7 nucleotides agree with TRBD1. This CDR3 has 13 amino acids. Losses at the gene ends were 4 bases for V and 9 bases for J; bases not matched to a gene: 9. The germline CDR1 and CDR2 sequences are SGHRS and YFSETQ. The CDR3 here is CASSPGQIQSYTF. CDR3 nucleotide sequence: TGCGCCAGCAGCCCGGGACAGATTCAAAGCTACACCTTC.

The gene calls are TRBV29-1 and TRBJ2-3; 9 nucleotides line up with TRBD1. Germline V gene sequence: CDR1 SQVTM, CDR2 ANQGSEA. The CDR3 covers 14 residues. After removal of 5 bases from V and 3 bases from J, the junction contained 6 bases not matched to a gene. Here the CDR3 reads CSVSNRGRTDTQYF. Here the CDR3 DNA reads TGCAGCGTTTCCAACAGGGGGCGGACAGATACGCAGTATTTT.

The genes are TRBV12-3 or TRBV12-4 and TRBJ1-2; D unclear. This CDR3 region has 14 residues. The V gene lost 5 bases and the J gene lost 2 bases, with 12 bases spanning the gap. In DNA, the CDR3 is TGTGCCAGCAGTCCCCGTCCCTCAAACTATGGCTACACCTTC. As protein: CASSPRPSNYGYTF.

The chain couples TRBV30 to TRBJ2-7; weak D call: TRBD1 (7 bases). The CDR3 sequence is 11 residues long. Germline values: CDR1 GTSNPN, CDR2 SVGIG (reference sequence). V was clipped by 3 bases and J by 6 bases, with 9 bases between them. DNA for the CDR3: TGTGCCTGGAGCCAGGGGGGCGAGCAGTACTTC. Translating gives CAWSQGGEQYF.

This clonotype came up a few times. The CDR3 here is CASSPTLAVTYEQYF. Here the CDR3 DNA reads TGTGCCAGCAGTCCCACGCTAGCGGTTACCTACGAGCAGTACTTC. The V call is TRBV12-3 or TRBV12-4, the J call TRBJ2-7, with 7 bases fitting TRBD2. The ends lost 5 bases at V and 2 bases at J; junction bases unmatched: 9. CDR3 size: 15 residues.

This clonotype was picked up many times. This sequence joins TRBV7-9 and TRBJ2-1; D unresolved. There are 12 residues in the CDR3. Germline loops: CDR1 SEHNR, CDR2 FQNEAQ (reference sequence). V lost 1 base to trimming and J lost 6 bases, with 4 bases between them. DNA for the CDR3: TGTGCCAGCAGCTTAGAGAGCAATGAGCAGTTCTTC. Translated: CASSLESNEQFF.

This clonotype was recorded a few times. V gene TRBV28 combines with J gene TRBJ2-7; D is perhaps TRBD2 (5 bases). This CDR3 contains 14 residues. CDR1 and CDR2 (germline): MDHEN, SYDVKM. The V end lost 1 base, the J end lost 1 base, and 8 bases lay between the germline ends. The CDR3 loop is CASSLLRGSYEQYF. CDR3 DNA sequence: TGTGCCAGCAGTTTATTGAGAGGGTCCTACGAGCAGTACTTC.

This rearrangement joins TRBV20-1 to TRBJ2-2; no clear D gene. Germline V CDR1 and CDR2: DFQATT, SNEGSKA (reference sequence). There are 14 residues in the CDR3. V lost 1 base to trimming and J lost 3 bases, with 9 bases between them. In DNA, the CDR3 is TGCAGTGCTAGAGTTTTCCCGGACACCGGGGAGCTGTTTTTT. Its translation: CSARVFPDTGELFF.

This chain links TRBV20-1 with TRBJ2-1, with 9 bases that match TRBD2. Germline loops: CDR1 DFQATT, CDR2 SNEGSKA (reference sequence). The CDR3 is 14 amino acids. With 2 bases clipped from V and 4 bases from J, the junction kept 3 bases outside the gene matches. Here the CDR3 DNA reads TGCAGTGCTAGATTCCTAGCGGGGTACAATGAGCAGTTCTTC. It encodes CSARFLAGYNEQFF.

This clonotype was observed a handful of times. J is TRBJ2-7 and V is TRBV20-1; D is possibly TRBD1 (6 bases). Per the germline V gene, CDR1 is DFQATT and CDR2 is SNEGSKA (reference sequence). This CDR3 spans 15 amino acids. Deletions cut 0 bases from V and 1 base from J, with 13 bases between. The CDR3 coding sequence is TGCAGTGCTAGAGATTATGACAGGCCATCCTACGAGCAGTACTTC. Protein: CSARDYDRPSYEQYF.

The chain is built from TRBV5-1 and TRBJ2-3; 14 positions match TRBD2. CDR3 length equals 21 residues. The germline V gene encodes CDR1 SGHRS and CDR2 YFSETQ. V lost 3 bases to trimming and J lost 1 base; unmatched junction nucleotides: 16. For the CDR3, the DNA is TGCGCCAGCAGCTGCCTATTCCCGGGACTAGCGGGAGCGTTTTGCACAGATACGCAGTATTTT. Protein sequence: CASSCLFPGLAGAFCTDTQYF.

This clonotype showed up just a few times. J is TRBJ2-7 and V is TRBV4-2; 9 bases agree with TRBD1. Losses at the gene ends were 1 base for V and 4 bases for J; bases not matched to a gene: 2. The length of the CDR3 is 14 residues. Germline V CDR1 and CDR2: LGHNA, YNFKEQ. CDR3 DNA sequence: TGTGCCAGCAGCCAAGCGGGGACAGGGTACGAGCAGTACTTC. Translation gives CASSQAGTGYEQYF.

This clonotype was seen repeatedly, ten times or more. V is TRBV5-1 and J is TRBJ1-1, with D unresolved. The CDR3 covers 12 residues. V shed 4 bases and J shed 6 bases, with 10 bases lying between them. The germline gives CDR1 SGHRS, CDR2 YFSETQ. CDR3 DNA sequence: TGCGCCAGCAGCAGGACCTTCTCTGAAGCTTTCTTT. It encodes CASSRTFSEAFF.

This clonotype turned up a few times. This chain links TRBV4-1 with TRBJ2-5; the D gene is possibly TRBD2 (7 bases). This CDR3 comprises 15 residues. Germline-derived CDR1 and CDR2 are MGHRA and YSYEKL. Trimming removed 1 base at V and 5 bases at J, with 14 bases between. CDR3 residues: CASSQVGGGKETQYF. CDR3 nucleotide sequence: TGCGCCAGCAGCCAAGTAGGGGGGGGAAAGGAGACCCAGTACTTC.

This clonotype was detected a few times. The rearrangement links TRBV2 to TRBJ1-3; 7 positions match TRBD1. CDR3 length: 14 amino acids. The J segment lost 2 bases and the V segment lost 5 bases, leaving 3 bases of the junction unmatched. Germline CDR1 is SNHLY and CDR2 is FYNNEI. The CDR3 coding sequence is TGTGCCAGCAGTATAGACAGGGCTGGAAACACCATATATTTT. Translated, it gives CASSIDRAGNTIYF.

The chain couples TRBV15 to TRBJ2-7; D remains ambiguous. Trimming took 9 bases from V and 0 from J, leaving 12 bases between them. Germline V gene sequence: CDR1 LNHNV, CDR2 YYDKDF (reference sequence). The CDR3 covers 13 residues. The CDR3 is CATSAQISYEQYF. Here the CDR3 DNA reads TGTGCCACGAGCGCGCAGATCTCCTACGAGCAGTACTTC.

This clonotype was seen ten or more times. The chain recombines TRBV29-1 with TRBJ2-2, with 12 bases aligning to TRBD2. Germline assignment: CDR1 SQVTM and CDR2 ANQGSEA. This CDR3 has 16 amino acids. With V trimmed by 4 bases and J by 7 bases, 10 bases remained unmatched. CDR3 bases: TGCAGCGTTGGACCTAGGACTAGCGGGAAGGGCGGGGAGCTGTTTTTT. Its translation is CSVGPRTSGKGGELFF.

In this sample, this clonotype turned up many times. V gene TRBV29-1 combines with J gene TRBJ2-1, with TRBD2 matching over 14 bases. The germline V gene encodes CDR1 SQVTM and CDR2 ANQGSEA. V was clipped by 3 bases and J by 2 bases; unmatched bases: 15. The CDR3 contains 20 residues. The CDR3 region is CSVDRGSGTSGGFPYNEQFF. The CDR3 nucleotides read TGCAGCGTTGATCGGGGGTCCGGGACTAGCGGGGGCTTCCCCTACAATGAGCAGTTCTTC.

The DNA of the CDR3 is TGCAGTGCTCTTATGTGGGGGTTCAATGAGCAGTTCTTC. Translation gives CSALMWGFNEQFF. V is TRBV20-1 and J is TRBJ2-1; D possibly matches TRBD1 or TRBD2 (5 bases each). The V end was cut by 5 bases, the J end by 6 bases, with 14 bases between. Per germline, CDR1 DFQATT and CDR2 SNEGSKA (reference sequence). This CDR3 is built from 13 residues.

This rearrangement joins TRBV7-6 to TRBJ2-2; TRBD2 aligns across 13 bases. J was trimmed by 5 bases and V by 7 bases; bases with no gene match: 7. The CDR3 covers 16 residues. The germline V gene encodes CDR1 SGHVS and CDR2 FNYEAQ. The CDR3 sequence is CASTRTSGSNTGELFF. As DNA, the CDR3 is TGTGCCAGCACGCGGACTAGCGGGAGTAATACCGGGGAGCTGTTTTTT.

At least ten counts were recorded for this clonotype. The CDR3 loop reads CASSPWGSPFSVAKNIQYF. CDR3 coding DNA: TGCGCCAGCAGCCCGTGGGGGTCTCCCTTTTCTGTAGCCAAAAACATTCAGTACTTC. V and J are TRBV4-1 and TRBJ2-4; D is tentatively TRBD1 or TRBD2 (5 bases each). This CDR3 has 19 residues. Germline lookup yields CDR1 MGHRA and CDR2 YSYEKL. V lost 4 bases, J lost 0 bases, and 22 bases lay in between.

This clonotype was recorded many times. CDR3 sequence: CSVEFDRGVTQYF. The CDR3 nucleotides read TGCAGCGTTGAGTTCGACAGGGGGGTGACCCAGTACTTC. The chain has TRBV29-1 and TRBJ2-5; 9 bases line up with TRBD1. The germline V gene has CDR1 SQVTM and CDR2 ANQGSEA. The J segment lost 7 bases and the V segment lost 3 bases, leaving 6 bases of the junction unmatched. This CDR3 has 13 amino acids.

This clonotype was seen more than once but under ten times. This chain links TRBV7-2 with TRBJ2-5, with D maybe TRBD1 (6 bases). The CDR3 runs to 15 residues. Germline V CDR1 and CDR2: SGHTA, FQGNSA. The V and J ends lost 5 bases and 1 base respectively, with 14 bases between them. The CDR3 is CASSAQGTTQETQYF. The CDR3 DNA reads as TGTGCCAGCAGCGCCCAGGGGACGACCCAAGAGACCCAGTACTTC.

This clonotype was recorded many times. CDR3 region: CSVDTSGVYNEQFF. The DNA for the CDR3 is TGCAGCGTTGACACTAGCGGAGTTTACAATGAGCAGTTCTTC. The chain links TRBV29-1 to TRBJ2-1, with 8 bases aligning to TRBD2. Germline trimming cut 3 bases from V and 4 bases from J; bases unmatched to any gene: 5. This CDR3 spans 14 amino acids. Germline CDR1 reads SQVTM; CDR2 reads ANQGSEA.